Listed here are 18 T cell receptor beta chains from one sample, sequenced in a study of cytomegalovirus exposure and HLA in healthy donors. Sequencing used immunoSEQ multiplex PCR; TCRdb keeps in-frame clones, though not all of them. The table records tens of thousands of clones, roughly 92% of them present only once. The material sequenced was PBMCs. These receptors were collected from a woman aged 25 to 39 in good health and CMV-seropositive.

V is TRBV9 and J is TRBJ2-4; 9 bases map to TRBD1. CDR1 is SGDLS, CDR2 YYNGEE, per germline. With V trimmed by 4 bases and J by 4 bases, 3 bases remained unmatched. The CDR3 totals 14 residues. CDR3 nucleotide sequence: TGTGCCAGCAGCCGGGGACAGGGTAAAAACATTCAGTACTTC. Translated: CASSRGQGKNIQYF.

This chain links TRBV27 with TRBJ1-1; D unclear. V lost 5 bases and J 4 bases, leaving 14 bases between the germline ends. This CDR3 spans 14 amino acids. The germline gives CDR1 MNHEY, CDR2 SMNVEV (reference sequence). The CDR3 spells CASSASKILTEAFF. In nucleotides, the CDR3 is TGTGCCAGCAGTGCCAGTAAAATCCTCACTGAAGCTTTCTTT.

The chain has TRBV30 and TRBJ1-1; a possible D gene is TRBD1 (5 bases). Trimming removed 1 base from V and 2 bases from J, with 8 bases in between. CDR1 is GTSNPN, CDR2 SVGIG, per germline (reference sequence). The CDR3 length is 13 residues. Written as DNA, the CDR3 is TGTGCCTGGAGTGACAGGCCAAACACTGAAGCTTTCTTT. This codes for CAWSDRPNTEAFF.

The rearrangement joins TRBV6-1 to TRBJ2-5; 10 bases fit TRBD2. The CDR3 is 17 amino acids. Germline V lookup: CDR1 MNHNS, CDR2 SASEGT. Trimming cost V 2 bases and J 5 bases; bases outside gene matches: 11. The CDR3 nucleotides read TGTGCCAGCAGTGAATTGGCTAGCGGGAGCCCCCGGGAGACCCAGTACTTC. Translated, it gives CASSELASGSPRETQYF.

J is TRBJ2-7 and V is TRBV7-9, with D possibly matching TRBD2 (7 bases). The CDR3 extends over 16 amino acids. Germline loops: CDR1 SEHNR, CDR2 FQNEAQ (reference sequence). Trimming stripped 5 bases from V and 5 bases from J, with 22 bases between. CDR3 sequence: CASSPTAGASPHEQYF. The CDR3 DNA reads TGTGCCAGCAGCCCCACCGCGGGGGCATCTCCCCACGAGCAGTACTTC.

This clone was found once. The chain carries TRBV6-5 and TRBJ2-5, with TRBD2 as a possible D gene (5 bases). The CDR3 is 15 residues long. From germline, CDR1 is MNHEY and CDR2 SVGAGI. The V end was cut by 0 bases, the J end by 1 base, with 9 bases between. DNA of the CDR3: TGTGCCAGCAGTTACTCGGGCGGACTCCAAGAGACCCAGTACTTC. Translation: CASSYSGGLQETQYF.

The chain joins TRBV5-6 to TRBJ1-5; 8 nucleotides align to TRBD1. J was trimmed by 11 bases and V by 4 bases; bases with no gene match: 14. The CDR3 sequence is 15 residues long. Germline CDR1 and CDR2: SGHDT and YYEEEE. The CDR3 sequence is CASSPAGGRGQTQHF. The CDR3 DNA reads TGTGCCAGCAGCCCGGCCGGCGGCAGGGGGCAAACCCAGCATTTT.

The chain combines TRBV4-2 with TRBJ2-5; D perhaps matches TRBD1 (6 bases). Germline lookup yields CDR1 LGHNA and CDR2 YNFKEQ. V dropped 1 base and J dropped 3 bases, with 12 bases sitting between them. The CDR3 consists of 15 residues. The CDR3 DNA reads TGTGCCAGCAGCCAAGGGGGGCAGCCCGAAGAGACCCAGTACTTC. Its translation: CASSQGGQPEETQYF.

The chain recombines TRBV5-6 with TRBJ2-1; TRBD2 matches 15 bases. The V and J ends lost 2 bases and 8 bases, in that order; junction bases with no gene match: 5. Germline CDR1 SGHDT, CDR2 YYEEEE. This CDR3 has 16 amino acids. This CDR3 is CASSLTGTSGRHEQFF. CDR3 DNA sequence: TGTGCCAGCAGCTTAACCGGGACTAGCGGGAGGCATGAGCAGTTCTTC.

The J gene is TRBJ2-2, the V gene TRBV9, with TRBD2 matching over 13 bases. The CDR3 covers 18 residues. J was trimmed by 2 bases and V by 4 bases; bases with no gene match: 8. Germline V CDR1 and CDR2: SGDLS, YYNGEE. The CDR3 reads CASSHGTSGKGNTGELFF. Here the CDR3 DNA reads TGTGCCAGCAGCCACGGGACTAGCGGGAAAGGTAACACCGGGGAGCTGTTTTTT.

This sequence joins TRBV5-1 and TRBJ1-1, with TRBD1 matching 9 bases. The ends lost 0 bases at V and 7 bases at J; junction bases unmatched: 4. The germline V gene encodes CDR1 SGHRS and CDR2 YFSETQ. CDR3 length: 14 residues. The CDR3 is CASSLDRGPFEAFF. CDR3 coding DNA: TGCGCCAGCAGCTTGGACAGGGGGCCCTTTGAAGCTTTCTTT.

This rearrangement joins TRBV7-8 to TRBJ1-1, with a possible D match to TRBD1 (5 bases). This CDR3 spans 15 amino acids. Trimming took off 0 bases at V and 0 bases at J, with 8 bases between the two ends. The germline V gene encodes CDR1 SGHVS and CDR2 FQNEAQ. CDR3: CASSLATGLNTEAFF. As DNA, the CDR3 is TGTGCCAGCAGCTTAGCTACAGGATTGAACACTGAAGCTTTCTTT.

This chain links TRBV11-2 with TRBJ2-4; weak D call: TRBD2 (6 bases). The V gene's germline CDR1 is SGHAT and CDR2 FQNNGV. This CDR3 spans 16 amino acids. The V gene lost 1 base and the J gene lost 0 bases, with 10 bases spanning the gap. The CDR3 spells CASSLVGGIAKNIQYF. DNA for the CDR3: TGTGCCAGCAGCTTAGTGGGCGGGATAGCCAAAAACATTCAGTACTTC.

This sequence joins TRBV29-1 and TRBJ2-3, with a possible D match to TRBD1 (5 bases). The CDR3 is made up of 14 amino acids. Per germline, CDR1 SQVTM and CDR2 ANQGSEA. The ends were cut back, 3 bases at V and 0 bases at J, with 10 bases in the middle. The CDR3 sequence: CSVEGRESTDTQYF. CDR3 DNA: TGCAGCGTTGAGGGCAGGGAAAGCACAGATACGCAGTATTTT.

The rearrangement links TRBV25-1 to TRBJ2-3, with 11 bases that match TRBD2. The germline V gene has CDR1 MGHDK and CDR2 SYGVNS. The CDR3 has 17 amino acids. V gave up 3 bases and J gave up 5 bases; unmatched junction bases: 10. The CDR3 sequence is CASSEGALAGDRDTQYF. The CDR3 DNA reads as TGTGCCAGCAGTGAGGGGGCACTAGCGGGAGATCGAGATACGCAGTATTTT. The complete variable domain, with remaining parts taken from reference TRBV25-1 and TRBJ2-3, reads EADIYQTPRYLVIGTGKKITLECSQTMGHDKMYWYQQDPGMELHLIHYSYGVNSTEKGDLSSESTVSRIRTEHFPLTLESARPSHTSQYLCASSEGALAGDRDTQYFGPGTRLTVL.

The chain has TRBV9 and TRBJ1-3; no reliable D call. Germline CDR1 SGDLS, CDR2 YYNGEE. This CDR3 is built from 14 residues. V lost 3 bases, J lost 7 bases, and 14 bases lay in between. CDR3 DNA sequence: TGTGCCAGCAGCGGATCGGTAGACGGGAACACCATATATTTT. This codes for CASSGSVDGNTIYF. Full variable domain (outside the CDR3, taken from reference TRBV9 and TRBJ1-3): DSGVTQTPKHLITATGQRVTLRCSPRSGDLSVYWYQQSLDQGLQFLIQYYNGEERAKGNILERFSAQQFPDLHSELNLSSLELGDSALYFCASSGSVDGNTIYFGEGSWLTVV.

The chain combines TRBV7-2 with TRBJ2-7; 7 bases line up with TRBD2. CDR3 size: 17 residues. Trimming took 3 bases from V and 4 from J; bases not matched to a gene: 15. Germline lookup yields CDR1 SGHTA and CDR2 FQGNSA. The CDR3 reads CASSFRRAGVTSYEQYF. The CDR3 DNA reads TGTGCCAGCAGCTTCCGTCGGGCGGGAGTCACATCTTACGAGCAGTACTTC.

The count of this clone is one. This chain connects TRBV2 to TRBJ1-3; 7 nucleotides line up with TRBD1. J lost 4 bases, V lost 5 bases, and 8 bases had no gene match. Germline V gives CDR1 SNHLY, CDR2 FYNNEI. CDR3 length: 15 residues. CDR3 in amino acids: CASSMSMGQGNTIYF. CDR3 sequence (DNA): TGTGCCAGCAGTATGAGTATGGGACAGGGAAACACCATATATTTT.